This T cell receptor beta chain was documented in a study of T cells after yellow fever vaccination. This clonotype was seen a few times. Germline V gene lookup returns CDR1 DFQATT and CDR2 SNEGSKA (reference sequence). Trimming cost V 6 bases and J 0 bases, with 12 bases left between them. The CDR3 totals 14 residues. TCRdb re-analysed the 5' RACE reads in MiXCR, keeping a single row per CDR3 protein. Among some 600,000 distinct CDR3 sequences listed, roughly a sixth were seen once. The rearrangement uses TRBV20-1 and TRBJ1-5; D uncertain. The sequence derives from a man aged 18 to 30 who received the YFV17D yellow fever vaccine. The source material was PBMCs, sampled about 5 days after the first yellow fever vaccination. The CDR3 coding sequence is TGCAGTGCCAGTGGTCGCAATAGCAATCAGCCCCAGCATTTT. Translating gives CSASGRNSNQPQHF.